Sequencing of this T cell receptor beta chain was carried out in a study of T cells in Graves' hyperthyroidism and ophthalmopathy. For the study at large: Pretreatment peripheral blood was obtained at initial diagnosis.

This clonotype showed up many times. Antigen: not known. The CDR3 extends over 16 amino acids. Germline CDR1 and CDR2: MGHRA and YSYEKL. Between the trimmed V and J ends, which lost 3 bases and 4 bases, there was a span of 15 bases. The patients, who ranged from 18 to 65 in age, presented with newly diagnosed hyperthyroidism lasting under 2 months. TCR beta CDR3 regions were amplified from RNA transcripts. Researchers ran a first-round RT-PCR on the TCR CDR3 using the HTBI primer set. Each CDR3 protein is one row after TCRdb ran MiXCR on the multiplex PCR reads. The top ten hold 3.7% of the sample, which has some 350,000 distinct CDR3 sequences, 15% to 20% seen once. General study findings and limits: Most thyroid-expanded clonotypes above 0.001 were also found in blood.

The sequence was obtained from a woman under 30 with Graves' hyperthyroidism. The sequencing input was blood. The genes are TRBV4-1 and TRBJ2-2, with a possible D match to TRBD1 (5 bases). Here the CDR3 reads CASSHVALGPTGELFF. The CDR3, as DNA: TGCGCCAGCAGCCACGTGGCCCTGGGGCCCACCGGGGAGCTGTTTTTT.